The 24 T cell receptor beta chains below were found in one sample sequenced in a study of neoadjuvant anti-PD-1 for oral cavity cancer. TCRdb keeps only in-frame clones here, not all; method: immunoSEQ multiplex PCR. The sample lists some 15,000 clones; roughly 68% were seen once. Material: PBMCs, obtained before nivolumab (anti-PD-1) treatment. The receptors were gathered from a person between 40 and 79 years old with oral cavity squamous cell carcinoma.

The table lists this clone with a count of one. The chain recombines TRBV18 with TRBJ2-7, with TRBD1 matching over 11 bases. V dropped 6 bases and J dropped 0; count of bases not matched to a gene: 4. The CDR3 totals 15 residues. Germline CDR1 and CDR2: KGHSH and LQKENI. The CDR3 loop is CASSQGTGGSYEQYF. The CDR3 DNA follows: TGTGCCAGCTCCCAAGGGACAGGGGGCTCCTACGAGCAGTACTTC.

V usage is TRBV27 and J usage is TRBJ1-2; 9 positions agree with TRBD1. V lost 4 bases to trimming and J lost 3 bases; unmatched junction nucleotides: 3. The CDR3 loop spans 14 amino acids. CDR1 is MNHEY and CDR2 is SMNVEV in the germline V gene (reference sequence). The CDR3 loop reads CASSSGQGDYGYTF. The CDR3 DNA is TGTGCCAGCAGTTCGGGACAGGGTGACTATGGCTACACCTTC.

This clone was observed a handful of times. The V call is TRBV2, the J call TRBJ1-2; D gene unclear. Trimming took 7 bases from V and 4 from J, leaving 10 bases between them. Germline V CDR1 and CDR2: SNHLY, FYNNEI. CDR3 length equals 12 residues. Here the CDR3 DNA reads TGTGCCAGCAACGAGGGCGCCTATGGCTACACCTTC. Its protein is CASNEGAYGYTF.

CDR3 DNA sequence: TGTGCCAGCTCACCACCGGCGGGTGCAGCCTACGAGCAGTACTTC. It is translated as CASSPPAGAAYEQYF. The chain is built from TRBV18 and TRBJ2-7, with a possible D match to TRBD2 (5 bases). CDR3 size: 15 residues. The germline gives CDR1 KGHSH, CDR2 LQKENI. V was cut by 0 bases and J by 2 bases, with 11 bases left in between. The variable domain in full, with the rest retrieved from reference TRBV18 and TRBJ2-7, is NAGVMQNPRHLVRRRGQEARLRCSPMKGHSHVYWYRQLPEEGLKFMVYLQKENIIDESGMPKERFSAEFPKEGPSILRIQQVVRGDSAAYFCASSPPAGAAYEQYFGPGTRLTVT.

The genes are TRBV5-1 and TRBJ2-1; D not resolved. The ends were cut back, 1 base at V and 8 bases at J, with 13 bases in the middle. The CDR3 contains 14 residues. The germline gives CDR1 SGHRS, CDR2 YFSETQ. As DNA, the CDR3 is TGCGCCAGCAGCTTGTCCACTACTCCACATGAGCAGTTCTTC. Its protein product is CASSLSTTPHEQFF.

The V and J genes are TRBV4-1 and TRBJ2-7; D is perhaps TRBD1 or TRBD2 (6 bases each). The CDR3 is 15 amino acids. V was trimmed by 1 base and J by 2 bases, leaving 12 bases between them. Germline V gene sequence: CDR1 MGHRA, CDR2 YSYEKL. The CDR3 loop is CASSQAGAGPYEQYF. The CDR3 region has the DNA TGCGCCAGCAGCCAAGCGGGGGCGGGTCCCTACGAGCAGTACTTC.

This clone came up once. This chain uses TRBV4-1 with TRBJ1-2; the D is unclear. Looked up from germline, CDR1 is MGHRA and CDR2 is YSYEKL. V lost 1 base, J lost 3 bases, and 6 bases lay in between. The CDR3 is made up of 13 amino acids. DNA for the CDR3: TGCGCCAGCAGCCAAGGATTAGACTATGGCTACACCTTC. Translated, it gives CASSQGLDYGYTF.

V is TRBV5-4 and J is TRBJ2-1; 7 bases are a match to TRBD1. The CDR3 sequence is 14 residues long. Per the germline V gene, CDR1 is SGHNT and CDR2 is YYREEE (reference sequence). V lost 4 bases, J lost 4 bases, and 5 bases stayed unmatched. DNA for the CDR3: TGTGCCAGCAGCGGACGGACAGGATACAATGAGCAGTTCTTC. This codes for CASSGRTGYNEQFF.

The chain links TRBV29-1 to TRBJ1-2; D remains unclear. The CDR3 loop spans 12 amino acids. With 0 bases removed from V and 0 bases from J, the gap between germline ends came to 2 bases. Germline CDR1 and CDR2: SQVTM and ANQGSEA. The CDR3 sequence: CSVEEPNYGYTF. CDR3 nucleotides: TGCAGCGTTGAAGAACCTAACTATGGCTACACCTTC.

The chain is built from TRBV5-4 and TRBJ1-1; 10 bases map to TRBD1. Germline CDR1 is SGHNT and CDR2 is YYREEE (reference sequence). The V gene end was trimmed by 4 bases and the J gene end by 4 bases; junction bases not matched to a gene: 7. The CDR3 covers 15 residues. CDR3 region: CASSTMTGGFTEAFF. The CDR3 DNA reads TGTGCCAGCAGCACGATGACAGGGGGCTTCACTGAAGCTTTCTTT.

The table lists this clone with a count of one. CDR3 amino acids: CASSFTGLNTEAFF. In DNA form, the CDR3 reads TGTGCCAGCAGCTTTACAGGACTGAACACTGAAGCTTTCTTT. The chain recombines TRBV7-9 with TRBJ1-1; maybe TRBD1 (5 bases). Between the trimmed V and J ends, which lost 3 bases and 0 bases, there was a span of 8 bases. Germline-derived CDR1 and CDR2 are SEHNR and FQNEAQ (reference sequence). This CDR3 is 14 amino acids long.

V gene TRBV9 combines with J gene TRBJ2-2; 10 positions match TRBD1. With V trimmed by 2 bases and J by 3 bases, 1 base remained unmatched. Germline V gene lookup returns CDR1 SGDLS and CDR2 YYNGEE. The CDR3 consists of 15 residues. This CDR3 reads CASSVGTGDTGELFF. The CDR3 DNA sequence: TGTGCCAGCAGCGTTGGGACAGGGGACACCGGGGAGCTGTTTTTT.

The chain couples TRBV5-4 to TRBJ2-5; D might be TRBD2 (6 bases). The CDR3 is made up of 14 amino acids. CDR1 and CDR2 (germline): SGHNT, YYREEE (reference sequence). V was clipped by 5 bases and J by 10 bases, with 21 bases between them. CDR3 protein: CASSLTPPSGDQYF. In DNA form, the CDR3 reads TGTGCCAGCAGTTTAACCCCCCCGTCGGGGGACCAGTACTTC. Filled out from reference TRBV5-4 and TRBJ2-5, the complete variable domain reads ETGVTQSPTHLIKTRGQQVTLRCSSQSGHNTVSWYQQALGQGPQFIFQYYREEENGRGNFPPRFSGLQFPNYSSELNVNALELDDSALYLCASSLTPPSGDQYFGPGTRLLVL.

The chain uses TRBV5-1 and TRBJ2-7; 7 bases map to TRBD1. The junction had 15 bases not matched to a gene; V was cut back by 4 bases and J by 5 bases. The CDR3 runs 16 residues. Looked up from germline, CDR1 is SGHRS and CDR2 is YFSETQ. This CDR3 is CASSPHPGQLAHEQYF. CDR3 nucleotide sequence: TGCGCCAGCAGCCCGCATCCGGGACAGCTTGCCCACGAGCAGTACTTC.

V and J are TRBV6-5 and TRBJ1-2, with 7 bases matching TRBD1. Germline values: CDR1 MNHEY, CDR2 SVGAGI. CDR3 length: 14 residues. V shed 4 bases and J 8 bases; nucleotides not matched to a gene: 10. The DNA for the CDR3 is TGTGCCAGCAGTTCCCGGCCCACAGGGGAAGGCTACACCTTC. Its protein product is CASSSRPTGEGYTF.

The V and J genes are TRBV7-6 and TRBJ2-1; TRBD1 or TRBD2 may be the D gene (5 bases each). Germline CDR1 is SGHVS and CDR2 is FNYEAQ. The germline V and J ends were trimmed by 5 bases and 2 bases, with 19 bases remaining between them. The CDR3 is made up of 17 amino acids. CDR3 amino acids: CASSERVGTPAYNEQFF. The CDR3 region has the DNA TGTGCCAGCAGCGAACGGGTCGGGACGCCGGCCTACAATGAGCAGTTCTTC.

This chain connects TRBV4-1 to TRBJ2-3; 11 positions match TRBD2. V lost 0 bases and J lost 7; bases outside the gene matches: 6. CDR1 MGHRA and CDR2 YSYEKL come from the germline V gene. The CDR3 has 16 residues. CDR3: CASSQDLASGGNTQYF. Written as DNA, the CDR3 is TGCGCCAGCAGCCAAGATCTCGCTAGCGGGGGGAATACGCAGTATTTT.

The chain uses TRBV30 and TRBJ1-1; possible D gene TRBD1, 5 bases. The CDR3 loop spans 16 amino acids. V gave up 2 bases and J gave up 4 bases, with 20 bases separating them. Germline V gene sequence: CDR1 GTSNPN, CDR2 SVGIG (reference sequence). The CDR3: CAWSSEPRRGFTEAFF. CDR3 coding DNA: TGTGCCTGGAGTTCGGAGCCCAGACGGGGGTTCACTGAAGCTTTCTTT.

V gene TRBV30 combines with J gene TRBJ1-3; D is uncertain. Germline assignment: CDR1 GTSNPN and CDR2 SVGIG (reference sequence). Trimming cost V 8 bases and J 0 bases, with 5 bases left between them. CDR3 length equals 11 residues. The CDR3 DNA reads as TGTGCCCGAATCTCTGGAAACACCATATATTTT. Protein sequence: CARISGNTIYF.

V and J are TRBV6-1 and TRBJ1-3; 8 bases fit TRBD1. Germline CDR1 is MNHNS and CDR2 is SASEGT. The CDR3 contains 14 residues. Unmatched junction bases numbered 9, after V lost 10 bases and J lost 4 bases. CDR3 sequence reads: CATGTGDRGNTIYF. The CDR3 region has the DNA TGTGCCACTGGGACAGGCGACCGAGGAAACACCATATATTTT.

The chain couples TRBV4-1 to TRBJ2-7; either TRBD1 or TRBD2 may fit D (6 bases each). V lost 0 bases and J 8 bases, leaving 11 bases between the germline ends. The CDR3 is 13 amino acids. Germline V gene lookup returns CDR1 MGHRA and CDR2 YSYEKL. CDR3 loop: CASSQDRRGKQYF. DNA of the CDR3: TGCGCCAGCAGCCAAGATCGGAGGGGGAAGCAGTACTTC.

V and J are TRBV7-3 and TRBJ2-7, with 10 bases matching TRBD2. The trim removed 3 bases at V and 4 bases at J, leaving 3 bases unmatched. The CDR3 sequence is 14 residues long. Germline CDR1 SGHTA, CDR2 FQGTGA. CDR3 coding DNA: TGTGCCAGCAGCTTCACTAGCGGGACATACGAGCAGTACTTC. It translates to CASSFTSGTYEQYF.

The rearrangement joins TRBV14 to TRBJ1-6, with TRBD1 as a possible D gene (5 bases). V lost 1 base and J lost 9, with 10 bases in between. This CDR3 has 14 residues. From germline, CDR1 is SGHDN and CDR2 FVKESK. The CDR3 sequence: CASSQAGRFSPLHF. CDR3 bases: TGTGCCAGCAGCCAAGCAGGGAGGTTTTCACCCCTCCACTTT. The full variable domain, its missing parts supplied by reference TRBV14 and TRBJ1-6, is EAGVTQFPSHSVIEKGQTVTLRCDPISGHDNLYWYRRVMGKEIKFLLHFVKESKQDESGMPNNRFLAERTGGTYSTLKVQPAELEDSGVYFCASSQAGRFSPLHFGNGTRLTVT.

This clone was seen only a few times. This chain joins TRBV14 and TRBJ2-3, with D unclear. V dropped 0 bases and J dropped 0 bases, with 13 bases sitting between them. CDR3 length equals 17 residues. The V gene's germline CDR1 is SGHDN and CDR2 FVKESK. In nucleotides, the CDR3 is TGTGCCAGCAGCCAAGAAGGTCCGGGCCTAAGCACAGATACGCAGTATTTT. Its protein product is CASSQEGPGLSTDTQYF.